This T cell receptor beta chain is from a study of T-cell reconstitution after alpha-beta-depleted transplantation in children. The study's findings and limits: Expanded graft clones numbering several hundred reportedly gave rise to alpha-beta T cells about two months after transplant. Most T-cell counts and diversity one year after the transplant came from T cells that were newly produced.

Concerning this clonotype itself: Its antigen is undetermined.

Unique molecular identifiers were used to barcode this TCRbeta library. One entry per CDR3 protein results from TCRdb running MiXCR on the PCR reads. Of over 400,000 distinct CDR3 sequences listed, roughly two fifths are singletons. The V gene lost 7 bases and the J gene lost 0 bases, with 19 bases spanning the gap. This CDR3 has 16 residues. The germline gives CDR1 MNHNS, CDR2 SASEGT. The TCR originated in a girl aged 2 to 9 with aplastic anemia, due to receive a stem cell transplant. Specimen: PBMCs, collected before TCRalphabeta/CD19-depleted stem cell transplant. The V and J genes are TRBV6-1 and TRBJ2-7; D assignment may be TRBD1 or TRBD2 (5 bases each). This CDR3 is CASTKNRDHVSYEQYF. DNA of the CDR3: TGTGCCAGCACCAAGAACCGGGACCACGTCTCCTACGAGCAGTACTTC.